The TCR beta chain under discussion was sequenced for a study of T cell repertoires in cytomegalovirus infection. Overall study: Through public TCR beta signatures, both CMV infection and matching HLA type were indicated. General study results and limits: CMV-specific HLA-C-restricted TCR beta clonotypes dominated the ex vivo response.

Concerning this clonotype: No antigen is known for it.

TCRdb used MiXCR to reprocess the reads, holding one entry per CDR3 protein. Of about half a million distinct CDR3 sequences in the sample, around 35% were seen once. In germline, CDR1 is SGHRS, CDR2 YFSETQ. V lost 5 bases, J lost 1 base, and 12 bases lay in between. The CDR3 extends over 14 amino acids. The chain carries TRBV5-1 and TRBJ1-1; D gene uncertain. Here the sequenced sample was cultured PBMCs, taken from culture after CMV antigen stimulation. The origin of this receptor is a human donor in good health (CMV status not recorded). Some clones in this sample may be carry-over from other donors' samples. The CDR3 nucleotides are TGCGCCAGCAGTCCCCAATTACAGAACACTGAAGCTTTCTTT. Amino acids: CASSPQLQNTEAFF.